The 15 T cell receptor beta chains below were found in one sample sequenced in a study of long-term antiretroviral therapy in people with HIV. Version v3.0 of the immunoSEQ assay was performed at survey level. Data came from immunoSEQ multiplex PCR; TCRdb stores just in-frame clones and leaves some out. In the table there are 20,000 to 25,000 clones, around four fifths of which are singletons. Sample: unsorted PBMCs, taken 1.6 years after starting antiretroviral therapy. These TCRs come from a man aged 40-55 years with HIV.

The V call is TRBV7-2, the J call TRBJ2-2; D remains ambiguous. V shed 8 bases and J shed 1 base, with 11 bases lying between them. From germline, CDR1 is SGHTA and CDR2 FQGNSA. The CDR3 is 14 amino acids. The CDR3 DNA follows: TGTGCCAGCGCTGCCTTAAAGAACACCGGGGAGCTGTTTTTT. Protein product: CASAALKNTGELFF.

V usage is TRBV7-6 and J usage is TRBJ2-3, with D perhaps matching TRBD2 (5 bases). The CDR3 length is 14 residues. Germline CDR1 reads SGHVS; CDR2 reads FNYEAQ. The V end was cut by 3 bases, the J end by 2 bases, with 9 bases between. This CDR3 reads CASSFGGFTDTQYF. DNA for the CDR3: TGTGCCAGCAGCTTCGGCGGGTTCACAGATACGCAGTATTTT. The full variable domain, in which reference TRBV7-6 and TRBJ2-3 provide the parts outside the CDR3, is GAGVSQSPRYKVTKRGQDVALRCDPISGHVSLYWYRQALGQGPEFLTYFNYEAQQDKSGLPNDRFSAERPEGSISTLTIQRTEQRDSAMYRCASSFGGFTDTQYFGPGTRLTVL.

V gene TRBV11-2 combines with J gene TRBJ2-6; D is perhaps TRBD1 (6 bases). From germline, CDR1 is SGHAT and CDR2 FQNNGV. The CDR3 is made up of 19 amino acids. V lost 1 base and J lost 0, with 16 bases in between. The CDR3 DNA reads TGTGCCAGCAGCTTAGTCCCGGGACAACGCTTCTCTGGGGCCAACGTCCTGACTTTC. It is translated as CASSLVPGQRFSGANVLTF. The whole variable domain, filled in from reference TRBV11-2 and TRBJ2-6, reads EAGVAQSPRYKIIEKRQSVAFWCNPISGHATLYWYQQILGQGPKLLIQFQNNGVVDDSQLPKDRFSAERLKGVDSTLKIQPAKLEDSAVYLCASSLVPGQRFSGANVLTFGAGSRLTVL.

This sequence joins TRBV19 and TRBJ1-6, with D hard to call. V gave up 5 bases and J gave up 7 bases, with 12 bases separating them. The CDR3 sequence is 14 residues long. Germline-derived CDR1 and CDR2 are LNHDA and SQIVND (reference sequence). CDR3 DNA: TGTGCCAGTAGTGAGAGGGTGGGAAATTCACCCCTCCACTTT. Amino acid sequence: CASSERVGNSPLHF.

This chain joins TRBV19 and TRBJ1-5; D not certain. Germline-derived CDR1 and CDR2 are LNHDA and SQIVND (reference sequence). This CDR3 is built from 12 residues. Trimming removed 3 bases at V and 2 bases at J, with 2 bases between. CDR3 sequence: CASSMGNQPQHF. Written as DNA, the CDR3 is TGTGCCAGTAGTATGGGCAATCAGCCCCAGCATTTT.

The V gene is TRBV7-9, the J gene TRBJ2-2; TRBD1 matches 7 bases. The CDR3 contains 15 residues. V shed 5 bases, J shed 2 bases, and the junction held 5 bases outside the gene matches. Per the germline V gene, CDR1 is SEHNR and CDR2 is FQNEAQ (reference sequence). CDR3 nucleotide sequence: TGTGCCAGCAGCCATAGACAGGGAAACACCGGGGAGCTGTTTTTT. It translates to CASSHRQGNTGELFF. The full variable domain, in which reference TRBV7-9 and TRBJ2-2 provide the parts outside the CDR3, is DTGVSQNPRHKITKRGQNVTFRCDPISEHNRLYWYRQTLGQGPEFLTYFQNEAQLEKSRLLSDRFSAERPKGSFSTLEIQRTEQGDSAMYLCASSHRQGNTGELFFGEGSRLTVL.

This rearrangement joins TRBV4-1 to TRBJ2-7; 10 bases align to TRBD1. The germline V gene has CDR1 MGHRA and CDR2 YSYEKL. The ends lost 1 base at V and 4 bases at J; junction bases unmatched: 1. The CDR3 spans 14 residues. CDR3 loop: CASSQGQGAYEQYF. CDR3 in DNA: TGCGCCAGCAGCCAAGGACAGGGGGCATACGAGCAGTACTTC.

This chain connects TRBV5-1 to TRBJ2-1; 13 positions agree with TRBD2. In germline, CDR1 is SGHRS, CDR2 YFSETQ. V dropped 0 bases and J dropped 4; count of bases not matched to a gene: 1. The CDR3 contains 16 residues. CDR3 protein: CASSLETSGGYNEQFF. Here the CDR3 DNA reads TGCGCCAGCAGCTTGGAGACTAGCGGGGGGTACAATGAGCAGTTCTTC.

This chain joins TRBV27 and TRBJ2-5; 9 nucleotides align to TRBD1. The CDR3 is 17 residues long. Germline V gene lookup returns CDR1 MNHEY and CDR2 SMNVEV (reference sequence). J lost 5 bases, V lost 2 bases, and 12 bases had no gene match. CDR3 in DNA: TGTGCCAGCAGTTTAAGGTCCCTCGGACAGGGGCCTGAGACCCAGTACTTC. Translated: CASSLRSLGQGPETQYF.

V gene TRBV9 combines with J gene TRBJ2-1; TRBD1 matches 10 bases. V gave up 5 bases and J gave up 5 bases; unmatched junction bases: 7. Per the germline V gene, CDR1 is SGDLS and CDR2 is YYNGEE. The CDR3 loop spans 15 amino acids. CDR3 sequence (DNA): TGTGCCAGCAGACCCGGGACAGGGGTACACAATGAGCAGTTCTTC. It codes for CASRPGTGVHNEQFF.

This chain uses TRBV19 with TRBJ1-5; 9 nucleotides agree with TRBD1. The junction had 6 bases not matched to a gene; V was cut back by 5 bases and J by 7 bases. The CDR3 is made up of 14 amino acids. Germline loops: CDR1 LNHDA, CDR2 SQIVND (reference sequence). The CDR3 sequence is CASSVRDRVQPQHF. In DNA, the CDR3 is TGTGCCAGTAGTGTCCGGGACAGGGTGCAGCCCCAGCATTTT.

This clone was detected only a few times. The chain employs TRBV6-5 and TRBJ1-3, with D uncertain. Germline values: CDR1 MNHEY, CDR2 SVGAGI. Trimming stripped 5 bases from V and 3 bases from J, with 8 bases between. There are 13 residues in the CDR3. The CDR3 loop reads CASSPGFGNTIYF. For the CDR3, the DNA is TGTGCCAGCAGTCCGGGATTTGGAAACACCATATATTTT.

This clone was observed a few times. This rearrangement joins TRBV5-6 to TRBJ1-1; the D is unclear. CDR1 is SGHDT and CDR2 is YYEEEE in the germline V gene. The length of the CDR3 is 15 residues. V shed 0 bases and J shed 3 bases, with 12 bases lying between them. In DNA, the CDR3 is TGTGCCAGCAGCTTGGGACTGGGAGTCGACACTGAAGCTTTCTTT. It is translated as CASSLGLGVDTEAFF.

The chain links TRBV13 to TRBJ2-7, with 8 bases matching TRBD1. The CDR3 is 15 residues long. Trimming took 4 bases from V and 3 from J; bases not matched to a gene: 8. The V gene's germline CDR1 is PRHDT and CDR2 FYEKMQ (reference sequence). The CDR3: CASSSGQARDYEQYF. CDR3 nucleotide sequence: TGTGCCAGCAGCTCGGGACAGGCCAGAGACTACGAGCAGTACTTC.

DNA for the CDR3: TGTGCCAGCAGTATAGCGGGAGGGACCACAGATACGCAGTATTTT. Translating it yields CASSIAGGTTDTQYF. J is TRBJ2-3 and V is TRBV6-6, with TRBD2 matching over 11 bases. The germline gives CDR1 MNHNY, CDR2 SVGAGI (reference sequence). CDR3 length: 15 amino acids. Trimming removed 5 bases from V and 2 bases from J; junction bases left unmatched: 3.